The 21 T cell receptor beta chains listed next were all sequenced from one sample in a study of cytomegalovirus exposure and HLA in healthy donors. It was with 60 Vbeta and 13 Jbeta primers that the PCR ran. Some clones are missing from TCRdb's copy, which holds only in-frame ones; the method was immunoSEQ multiplex PCR. Found here are some 150,000 clones, about 75% of them singletons; the top ten hold 1.5% to 2%. Source material: PBMCs. All receptors come from a woman younger than 45 in good health and CMV-seronegative.

The table lists this clone with a count of one. The chain is built from TRBV5-1 and TRBJ1-1; 8 bases agree with TRBD1. The CDR3 has 16 residues. V was clipped by 4 bases and J by 1 base; unmatched bases: 9. CDR1 and CDR2 from the germline V gene are SGHRS and YFSETQ. The CDR3, as DNA: TGCGCCAGCAGCCCCAGGGGGCAGGGCACGAACACTGAAGCTTTCTTT. Protein product: CASSPRGQGTNTEAFF.

V gene TRBV28 combines with J gene TRBJ2-7; weak D call: TRBD1 (5 bases). The CDR3 is made up of 13 amino acids. V lost 6 bases and J lost 4, with 13 bases in between. CDR1 and CDR2 from the germline V gene are MDHEN and SYDVKM. The CDR3 DNA is TGTGCCAGCAGCCTACGGACACTATACGAGCAGTACTTC. Translating gives CASSLRTLYEQYF.

The chain employs TRBV19 and TRBJ2-7, with D perhaps matching TRBD2 (5 bases). The V end lost 3 bases, the J end lost 2 bases, and 11 bases lay between the germline ends. Germline lookup yields CDR1 LNHDA and CDR2 SQIVND (reference sequence). The CDR3 runs to 14 residues. The DNA of the CDR3 is TGTGCCAGTAGTATGGAGGACGGTACCTACGAGCAGTACTTC. Encoded protein: CASSMEDGTYEQYF.

This clone was seen a few times. This sequence joins TRBV18 and TRBJ1-2; D not resolved. There are 14 residues in the CDR3. V was shortened by 6 bases and J by 3 bases, with 14 bases between the two germline ends. The germline V gene encodes CDR1 KGHSH and CDR2 LQKENI. CDR3 DNA sequence: TGTGCCAGCTCCCTCGCGGCTGTTGACTATGGCTACACCTTC. Translating gives CASSLAAVDYGYTF.

The chain links TRBV6-1 to TRBJ1-4, with D perhaps matching TRBD1 (5 bases). This CDR3 is 15 amino acids long. Trimming cost V 2 bases and J 0 bases, with 7 bases left between them. Per the germline V gene, CDR1 is MNHNS and CDR2 is SASEGT. Here the CDR3 DNA reads TGTGCCAGCAGTGAAACAGGCACAACTAATGAAAAACTGTTTTTT. Its protein product is CASSETGTTNEKLFF.

The genes are TRBV6-5 and TRBJ1-5, with D maybe TRBD1 (5 bases). Between the trimmed V and J ends, which lost 5 bases and 3 bases, there was a span of 11 bases. The CDR3 length is 14 residues. CDR1 and CDR2 from the germline V gene are MNHEY and SVGAGI. CDR3 in DNA: TGTGCCAGCAGTGCCGGACAATACAATCAGCCCCAGCATTTT. The encoded protein is CASSAGQYNQPQHF.

The rearrangement uses TRBV28 and TRBJ1-2, with no clear D. The V end lost 8 bases, the J end lost 3 bases, and 7 bases lay between the germline ends. The CDR3 runs 11 residues. The germline CDR1 and CDR2 sequences are MDHEN and SYDVKM. In DNA, the CDR3 is TGTGCCAGCCGGGAGGACTATGGCTACACCTTC. Its translation: CASREDYGYTF.

The chain couples TRBV7-9 to TRBJ2-1; 12 bases are a match to TRBD2. After removal of 4 bases from V and 7 bases from J, the junction contained 8 bases not matched to a gene. Per germline, CDR1 SEHNR and CDR2 FQNEAQ (reference sequence). The CDR3 runs to 16 residues. Here the CDR3 DNA reads TGTGCCAGCAGCTACCTAGCGGGAGGGCCGGGTAATGAGCAGTTCTTC. Protein: CASSYLAGGPGNEQFF.

Only a few counts were recorded for this clone. An end of the junction differs from the germline gene, which may be a read error. The chain is built from TRBV9 and TRBJ1-2; 8 bases line up with TRBD1. The CDR3 has 11 residues. Germline assignment: CDR1 SGDLS and CDR2 YYNGEE. Here the CDR3 DNA reads TGTGCCAGCAGCGTAGGACAGGGGTTAGCCTTC. Translated: CASSVGQGLAF.

CDR3 bases: TGTGCCAGCAGGCCCGGGACAAATAGCAATCAGCCCCAGCATTTT. This gives the protein CASRPGTNSNQPQHF. The V and J genes are TRBV2 and TRBJ1-5, with D possibly matching TRBD1 (6 bases). CDR3 length: 15 amino acids. The V and J ends lost 6 bases and 0 bases respectively, with 12 bases between them. Germline lookup yields CDR1 SNHLY and CDR2 FYNNEI.

The chain carries TRBV9 and TRBJ2-5, with a weak D call TRBD2 (5 bases). The V gene's germline CDR1 is SGDLS and CDR2 YYNGEE. Trimming pared 0 bases from V and 0 bases from J, leaving 9 bases between. There are 15 residues in the CDR3. The CDR3 region is CASSVDSGYQETQYF. The CDR3 DNA follows: TGTGCCAGCAGCGTAGATTCGGGGTACCAAGAGACCCAGTACTTC.

This clone came up a few times. The chain is built from TRBV6-1 and TRBJ1-2; 8 bases map to TRBD1. With V trimmed by 7 bases and J by 4 bases, 5 bases remained unmatched. The CDR3 covers 13 residues. Germline lookup yields CDR1 MNHNS and CDR2 SASEGT. CDR3 residues: CASNFGQGYGYTF. The CDR3 bases are TGTGCCAGCAATTTCGGACAGGGCTATGGCTACACCTTC.

The chain couples TRBV7-9 to TRBJ2-5, with 13 positions matching TRBD2. Unmatched junction bases numbered 7, after V lost 1 base and J lost 2 bases. The CDR3 is 18 amino acids. Germline V gene sequence: CDR1 SEHNR, CDR2 FQNEAQ (reference sequence). In DNA, the CDR3 is TGTGCCAGCAGCTTAGTAGCGACTAGCGGGGGGTCTCAAGAGACCCAGTACTTC. Translating gives CASSLVATSGGSQETQYF.

The V and J genes are TRBV19 and TRBJ1-5, with a tentative D call TRBD1 (5 bases). Germline assignment: CDR1 LNHDA and CDR2 SQIVND (reference sequence). Trimming cost V 6 bases and J 3 bases, with 18 bases left between them. The CDR3 has 16 amino acids. In nucleotides, the CDR3 is TGTGCCAGTAGACGATGGGGGGAGAAGGACAATCAGCCCCAGCATTTT. Its protein is CASRRWGEKDNQPQHF.

This clone was recorded a few times. The chain employs TRBV28 and TRBJ1-1; tentatively, D is TRBD1 (6 bases). Trimming took off 3 bases at V and 1 base at J, with 12 bases between the two ends. Germline-derived CDR1 and CDR2 are MDHEN and SYDVKM. The CDR3 spans 15 residues. The CDR3 DNA follows: TGTGCCAGCAGTTTCGTCAGGGGCCCGAACACTGAAGCTTTCTTT. This sequence encodes CASSFVRGPNTEAFF. Combining the CDR3 with reference TRBV28 and TRBJ1-1 gives the whole variable domain DVKVTQSSRYLVKRTGEKVFLECVQDMDHENMFWYRQDPGLGLRLIYFSYDVKMKEKGDIPEGYSVSREKKERFSLILESASTNQTSMYLCASSFVRGPNTEAFFGQGTRLTVV.

The chain combines TRBV5-1 with TRBJ2-3, with TRBD2 as a possible D gene (6 bases). The CDR3 has 16 residues. CDR1 is SGHRS, CDR2 YFSETQ, per germline. V gave up 3 bases and J gave up 4 bases, with 18 bases separating them. The CDR3 DNA follows: TGCGCCAGCAGCTCCCAGGGCGGGACCAACTCAGATACGCAGTATTTT. It encodes CASSSQGGTNSDTQYF.

The J gene is TRBJ1-5, the V gene TRBV4-1; a possible D gene is TRBD1 (5 bases). Trimming pared 4 bases from V and 0 bases from J, leaving 25 bases between. Germline V gene sequence: CDR1 MGHRA, CDR2 YSYEKL. The CDR3 totals 20 residues. Here the CDR3 reads CASSPIAGTRLSYSNQPQHF. The CDR3, as DNA: TGCGCCAGCAGCCCCATAGCGGGGACGAGGTTGAGTTATAGCAATCAGCCCCAGCATTTT.

V and J are TRBV28 and TRBJ1-6; D may be TRBD1 (5 bases). Trimming cost V 5 bases and J 6 bases, with 14 bases left between them. The germline V gene has CDR1 MDHEN and CDR2 SYDVKM. The CDR3 contains 15 residues. CDR3 loop: CASSPLDRLNSPLHF. In DNA, the CDR3 is TGTGCCAGCAGTCCCCTCGACAGACTTAATTCACCCCTCCACTTT.

V and J are TRBV27 and TRBJ2-1; D is undetermined. Germline CDR1 MNHEY, CDR2 SMNVEV (reference sequence). The CDR3 sequence is 13 residues long. Trimming took off 6 bases at V and 9 bases at J, with 15 bases between the two ends. In nucleotides, the CDR3 is TGTGCCAGCAGGGGCCCTCGTACAAGTGAGCAGTTCTTC. Encoded protein: CASRGPRTSEQFF.

The chain joins TRBV7-8 to TRBJ2-2; D gene unclear. The germline V and J ends were trimmed by 5 bases and 5 bases, with 15 bases remaining between them. CDR3 length: 15 amino acids. Germline CDR1 SGHVS, CDR2 FQNEAQ. The CDR3 is CASSPELGETGELFF. CDR3 coding DNA: TGTGCCAGCAGCCCCGAACTCGGAGAGACCGGGGAGCTGTTTTTT. Using reference TRBV7-8 and TRBJ2-2 for the parts outside the CDR3, the full variable domain is GAGVSQSPRYKVAKRGQDVALRCDPISGHVSLFWYQQALGQGPEFLTYFQNEAQLDKSGLPSDRFFAERPEGSVSTLKIQRTQQEDSAVYLCASSPELGETGELFFGEGSRLTVL.

This chain connects TRBV19 to TRBJ1-3; no reliable D call. The V end was cut by 1 base, the J end by 0 bases, with 10 bases between. The CDR3 runs 16 residues. Germline CDR1 and CDR2: LNHDA and SQIVND (reference sequence). For the CDR3, the DNA is TGTGCCAGTAGTATAGCAGCAGCGCTCTCTGGAAACACCATATATTTT. It codes for CASSIAAALSGNTIYF.